The next 2 T cell receptor beta chains were all read from a single sample in a study of Graves' ophthalmopathy and Graves' hyperthyroidism. Beta-chain TCR CDR3 regions were amplified from RNA transcripts. The library came from an HTBI-primed first-round RT-PCR and a second-round multiplex PCR. TCRdb itself ran the multiplex PCR reads through MiXCR, one entry per CDR3 protein. The sample consists of 580,000 or so distinct CDR3 sequences, just under 40% of them appearing once. Sequencing was performed on peripheral blood or thyroid tissue (not recorded which). The origin of the receptors is an adult man with Graves' hyperthyroidism.

This chain uses TRBV7-3 with TRBJ1-2, with D hard to call. The germline CDR1 and CDR2 sequences are SGHTA and FQGTGA. This CDR3 has 14 amino acids. V was shortened by 2 bases and J by 6 bases, with 13 bases between the two germline ends. DNA for the CDR3: TGTGCCAGCAGCTTAGGAAAGGGTTGGCATGGCTACACCTTC. Amino acid sequence: CASSLGKGWHGYTF.

The table lists this clonotype with many counts. This chain joins TRBV15 and TRBJ1-1; TRBD1 might be the D (5 bases). This CDR3 region has 14 residues. Germline V gene sequence: CDR1 LNHNV, CDR2 YYDKDF (reference sequence). V was trimmed by 0 bases and J by 1 base, leaving 6 bases between them. CDR3 sequence reads: CATSREGPNTEAFF. The CDR3 DNA is TGTGCCACCAGCAGAGAGGGGCCGAACACTGAAGCTTTCTTT.